This TCR beta chain comes out of a study of T cells in Graves' hyperthyroidism and ophthalmopathy. Study results and caveats: The model anticipated ophthalmopathy a median about 7 months pre-onset.

This clonotype was counted a few times. Its antigen remains unknown. Compared with germline, one end of the junction differs, possibly owing to a read error. Lactation, pregnancy, other autoimmune disease or uncontrolled infection excluded patients. Cells are PBMCs isolated from around 10 ml of fresh blood. RNA transcripts yielded amplified TCR beta CDR3 regions. HTBI primers were the set used in a first-round RT-PCR of the TCR CDR3. TCRdb used MiXCR to reprocess the multiplex PCR reads, holding one entry per CDR3 protein. Of hundreds of thousands of distinct CDR3 sequences listed, more than 20% are singletons. The CDR3 is 13 residues long. Per the germline V gene, CDR1 is MNHNS and CDR2 is SASEGT.

Sequences were obtained from blood. J is TRBJ2-7 and V is TRBV6-1; 7 nucleotides match TRBD1. This receptor was identified in a woman aged 40-49 years with Graves' ophthalmopathy. The CDR3 spells CASRLGQRYEQSF. In DNA, the CDR3 is TGTGCCAGCAGGCTGGGACAGCGCTACGAGCAGTCCTTC.